This passage covers 6 T cell receptor beta chains from one sample sequenced in a study of cytomegalovirus exposure and HLA in healthy donors. Assay used: immunoSEQ multiplex PCR; TCRdb lists only in-frame clones, some missing. The sample includes about 57,000 clones, 85% to 95% of them seen just once. The sample consisted of PBMCs. The source of these receptors is a woman between 18 and 29 years old in good health and CMV-seronegative.

V is TRBV9 and J is TRBJ2-5, with a weak D call TRBD1 (5 bases). Trimming removed 4 bases at V and 5 bases at J, with 15 bases between. Germline V CDR1 and CDR2: SGDLS, YYNGEE. The CDR3 runs to 14 residues. As DNA, the CDR3 is TGTGCCAGCAGCCCTACAGGATTCGGGGAGACCCAGTACTTC. The encoded protein is CASSPTGFGETQYF.

The chain combines TRBV7-6 with TRBJ2-7; D is unresolved. Germline loops: CDR1 SGHVS, CDR2 FNYEAQ. CDR3 size: 12 residues. Trimming pared 3 bases from V and 6 bases from J, leaving 9 bases between. CDR3 amino acids: CASSLISSEQYF. CDR3 coding DNA: TGTGCCAGCAGCTTGATAAGTAGCGAGCAGTACTTC.

The chain uses TRBV19 and TRBJ2-1; TRBD2 might be the D (5 bases). Germline V gene data show CDR1 as LNHDA and CDR2 as SQIVND (reference sequence). The CDR3 runs 13 residues. Trimming took off 3 bases at V and 7 bases at J, with 10 bases between the two ends. As DNA, the CDR3 is TGTGCCAGTAGTATTCTAGGGAGTAATGAGCAGTTCTTC. This sequence encodes CASSILGSNEQFF.

The rearrangement links TRBV7-9 to TRBJ2-3, with TRBD2 matching over 11 bases. The trim removed 2 bases at V and 5 bases at J, leaving 15 bases unmatched. Germline lookup yields CDR1 SEHNR and CDR2 FQNEAQ (reference sequence). This CDR3 has 19 amino acids. The CDR3 here is CASSLILAGGPSAGDTQYF. DNA of the CDR3: TGTGCCAGCAGCTTAATCCTAGCGGGAGGACCCAGTGCGGGAGATACGCAGTATTTT.

V gene TRBV7-2 combines with J gene TRBJ2-5; the match to TRBD2 covers 7 bases. The V gene end was trimmed by 5 bases and the J gene end by 5 bases; junction bases not matched to a gene: 5. Per germline, CDR1 SGHTA and CDR2 FQGNSA. The CDR3 totals 13 residues. CDR3 loop: CASSLGGRETQYF. The CDR3 nucleotides read TGTGCCAGCAGCCTGGGAGGGAGGGAGACCCAGTACTTC. Complete variable domain (other parts from reference TRBV7-2 and TRBJ2-5): GAGVSQSPSNKVTEKGKDVELRCDPISGHTALYWYRQSLGQGLEFLIYFQGNSAPDKSGLPSDRFSAERTGGSVSTLTIQRTQQEDSAVYLCASSLGGRETQYFGPGTRLLVL.

V is TRBV9 and J is TRBJ2-7; 14 nucleotides align to TRBD2. This CDR3 comprises 15 residues. After removal of 3 bases from V and 7 bases from J, the junction contained 6 bases not matched to a gene. The germline CDR1 and CDR2 sequences are SGDLS and YYNGEE. The CDR3 DNA sequence: TGTGCCAGCAGCGGGGGACTAGCGGGAGTTGTTGAGCAGTACGTC. Encoded protein: CASSGGLAGVVEQYV.